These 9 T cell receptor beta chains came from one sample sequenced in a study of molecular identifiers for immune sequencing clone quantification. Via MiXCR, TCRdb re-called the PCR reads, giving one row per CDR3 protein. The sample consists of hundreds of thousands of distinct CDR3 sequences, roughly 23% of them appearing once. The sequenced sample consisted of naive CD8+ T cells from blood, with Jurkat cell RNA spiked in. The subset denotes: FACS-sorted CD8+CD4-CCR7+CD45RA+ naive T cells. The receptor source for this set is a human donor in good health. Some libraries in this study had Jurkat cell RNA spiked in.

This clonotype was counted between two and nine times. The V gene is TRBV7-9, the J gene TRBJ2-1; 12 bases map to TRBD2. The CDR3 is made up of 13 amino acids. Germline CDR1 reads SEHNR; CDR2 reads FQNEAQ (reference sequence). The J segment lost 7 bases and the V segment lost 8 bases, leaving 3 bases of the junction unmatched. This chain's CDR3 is CASGTSGLNEQFF. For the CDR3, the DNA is TGTGCCAGCGGGACTAGCGGGTTAAATGAGCAGTTCTTC.

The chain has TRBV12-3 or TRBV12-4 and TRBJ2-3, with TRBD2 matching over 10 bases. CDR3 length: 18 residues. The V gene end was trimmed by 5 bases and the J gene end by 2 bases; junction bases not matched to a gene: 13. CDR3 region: CASSRYPGTSEPTDTQYF. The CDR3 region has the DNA TGTGCCAGCAGTCGATACCCCGGGACTAGCGAACCCACAGATACGCAGTATTTT.

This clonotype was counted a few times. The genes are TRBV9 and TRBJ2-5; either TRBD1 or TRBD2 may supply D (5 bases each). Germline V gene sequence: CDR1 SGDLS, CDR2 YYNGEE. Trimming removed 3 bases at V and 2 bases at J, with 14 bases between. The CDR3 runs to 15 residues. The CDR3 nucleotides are TGTGCCAGCAGCGCGGGCCCCTGGGGGCAAGAGACCCAGTACTTC. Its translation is CASSAGPWGQETQYF.

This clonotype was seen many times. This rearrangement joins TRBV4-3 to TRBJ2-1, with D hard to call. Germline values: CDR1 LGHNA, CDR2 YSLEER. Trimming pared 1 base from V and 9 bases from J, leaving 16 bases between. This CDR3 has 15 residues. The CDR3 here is CASSQGWAARGEQFF. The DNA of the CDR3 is TGCGCCAGCAGCCAAGGCTGGGCAGCAAGAGGTGAGCAGTTCTTC.

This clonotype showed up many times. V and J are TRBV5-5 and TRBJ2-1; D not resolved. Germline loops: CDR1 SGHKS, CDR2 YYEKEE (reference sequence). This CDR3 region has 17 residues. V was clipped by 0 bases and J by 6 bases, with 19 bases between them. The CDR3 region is CASSLGKPGSWGNEQFF. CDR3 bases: TGTGCCAGCAGCTTGGGGAAACCGGGTTCCTGGGGCAATGAGCAGTTCTTC. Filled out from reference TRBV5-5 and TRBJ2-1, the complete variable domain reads DAGVTQSPTHLIKTRGQQVTLRCSPISGHKSVSWYQQVLGQGPQFIFQYYEKEERGRGNFPDRFSARQFPNYSSELNVNALLLGDSALYLCASSLGKPGSWGNEQFFGPGTRLTVL.

The CDR3 DNA follows: TGTGCCAGCAGTTACATTGGACAGGGCGACGAGCAGTACTTC. This codes for CASSYIGQGDEQYF. V is TRBV6-2 or TRBV6-3 and J is TRBJ2-7; 8 bases match TRBD1. The CDR3 covers 14 residues. Germline values: CDR1 MNHEY, CDR2 SVGEGT. V gave up 2 bases and J gave up 5 bases; unmatched junction bases: 5.

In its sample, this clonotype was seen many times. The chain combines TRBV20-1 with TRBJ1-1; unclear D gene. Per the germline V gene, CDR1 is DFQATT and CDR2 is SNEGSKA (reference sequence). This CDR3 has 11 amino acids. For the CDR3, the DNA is TGCAGACTCGGGATGTTCACTGAAGCTTTCTTT. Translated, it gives CRLGMFTEAFF.

In DNA form, the CDR3 reads TGTGCCAGCAGTCCCACCGGGACAGCACTCACAGATACGCAGTATTTT. Translating gives CASSPTGTALTDTQYF. The chain couples TRBV6-2 or TRBV6-3 to TRBJ2-3, with TRBD1 matching over 7 bases. The germline gives CDR1 MNHEY, CDR2 SVGEGT. V gave up 5 bases and J gave up 2 bases; unmatched junction bases: 10. The CDR3 loop spans 16 amino acids.

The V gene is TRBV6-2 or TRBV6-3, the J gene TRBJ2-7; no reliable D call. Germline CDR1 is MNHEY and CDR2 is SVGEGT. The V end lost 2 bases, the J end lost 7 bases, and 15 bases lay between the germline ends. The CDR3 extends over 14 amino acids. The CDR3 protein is CASSYGPPLGEQYF. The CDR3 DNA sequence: TGTGCCAGCAGTTACGGCCCGCCGTTGGGTGAGCAGTACTTC.